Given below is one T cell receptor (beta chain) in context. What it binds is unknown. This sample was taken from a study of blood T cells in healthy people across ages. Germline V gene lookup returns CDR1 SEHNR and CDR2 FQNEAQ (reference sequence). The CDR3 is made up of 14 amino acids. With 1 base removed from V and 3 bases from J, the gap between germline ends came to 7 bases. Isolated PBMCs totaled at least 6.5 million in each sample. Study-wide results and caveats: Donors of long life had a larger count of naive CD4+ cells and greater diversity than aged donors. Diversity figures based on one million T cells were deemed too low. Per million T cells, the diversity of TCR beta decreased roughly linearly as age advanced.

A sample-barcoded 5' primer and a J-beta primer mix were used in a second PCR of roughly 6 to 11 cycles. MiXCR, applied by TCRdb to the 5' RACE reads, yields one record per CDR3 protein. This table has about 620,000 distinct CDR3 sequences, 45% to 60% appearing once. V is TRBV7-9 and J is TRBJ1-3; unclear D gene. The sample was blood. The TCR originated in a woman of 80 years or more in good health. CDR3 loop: CASSLVGLGNTIYF. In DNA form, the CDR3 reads TGTGCCAGCAGCTTAGTAGGGCTTGGAAACACCATATATTTT.